This T cell receptor (beta chain) comes out of a study of blood T cell repertoires in COVID-19. Overall study: There were acute and convalescent COVID-19 samples, and they came from the United States, Italy and Spain. T cells, B-cell-depleted T cells, or PBMCs provided the cDNA or gDNA that served as material.

This clone has just one count. Germline V gene data show CDR1 as SGHDT and CDR2 as YYEEEE. V shed 2 bases and J shed 4 bases, with 13 bases lying between them. The CDR3 totals 15 residues. Authors' analysis steps: Using reference gene primer amplification, nucleated cell counts were estimated. Measured with immunoSEQ multiplex PCR; TCRdb has only the in-frame clones, and not every one. The D gene and trimming were derived from the DNA, and the V and J assignments and clone size from that table. The table has approximately 190,000 clones, around nine tenths seen once; the top ten hold around a fifth. The source material was peripheral blood. This TCR came from a man in his 60s with active or convalescent COVID-19. The chain couples TRBV5-6 to TRBJ2-1; D call uncertain. CDR3 sequence reads: CASSFGRRRYNEQFF. DNA for the CDR3: TGTGCCAGCAGCTTTGGGCGCCGCCGGTACAATGAGCAGTTCTTC.